The table lists the clone carrying this T cell receptor (beta chain) with a few counts. From the 5' RACE reads, TCRdb called clonotypes with MiXCR, one entry per CDR3 protein. Of about 350,000 distinct CDR3 sequences listed, roughly 10% were seen once; the top ten hold 18%. V was pared by 3 bases and J by 3 bases, with 9 bases between. Germline V lookup: CDR1 SGHTA, CDR2 FQGNSA. The CDR3 sequence is 13 residues long. The sample is drawn from a study of T cells after yellow fever vaccination. The chain is built from TRBV7-2 and TRBJ2-7, with a weak D call TRBD1 (6 bases). The sample was PBMCs, taken on the day of the first yellow fever vaccination. This clonotype originated in a young man who received the YFV17D yellow fever vaccine. The CDR3 loop reads CASSFEQGYEQYF. Here the CDR3 DNA reads TGTGCCAGCAGCTTCGAACAGGGCTACGAGCAGTACTTC.